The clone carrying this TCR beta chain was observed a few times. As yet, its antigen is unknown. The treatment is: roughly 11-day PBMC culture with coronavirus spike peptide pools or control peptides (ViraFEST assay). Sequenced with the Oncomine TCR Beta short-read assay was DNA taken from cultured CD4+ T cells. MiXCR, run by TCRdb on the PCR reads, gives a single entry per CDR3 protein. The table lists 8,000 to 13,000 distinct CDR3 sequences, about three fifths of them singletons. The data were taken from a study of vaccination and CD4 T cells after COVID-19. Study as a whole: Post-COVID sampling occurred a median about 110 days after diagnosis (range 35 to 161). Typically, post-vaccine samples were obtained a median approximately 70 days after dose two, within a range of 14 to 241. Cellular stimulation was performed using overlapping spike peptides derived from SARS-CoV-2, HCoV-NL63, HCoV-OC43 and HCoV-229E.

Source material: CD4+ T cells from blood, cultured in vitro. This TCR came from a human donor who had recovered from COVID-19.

The CDR3 here is CATSRDRNYGYTF. In nucleotides, the CDR3 is TGTGCCACCAGCAGAGACAGGAACTATGGCTACACCTTC. The genes are TRBV15 and TRBJ1-2; D is uncertain. Germline CDR1 reads LNHNV; CDR2 reads YYDKDF (reference sequence). V lost 0 bases and J lost 2, with 4 bases in between. This CDR3 has 13 residues.